The 9 T cell receptor beta chains below were found in one sample sequenced in a study of blood T cell repertoires in COVID-19. Sequenced by immunoSEQ multiplex PCR; TCRdb stores in-frame clones only, minus some. The data show 25,000 to 35,000 clones, around 94% seen once. Sequenced input: peripheral blood. These receptors were collected from a woman in her 70s with COVID-19, enrolled during active disease.

The rearrangement links TRBV28 to TRBJ2-3; D unresolved. The CDR3 sequence is 11 residues long. Looked up from germline, CDR1 is MDHEN and CDR2 is SYDVKM. V gave up 2 bases and J gave up 6 bases, with 3 bases separating them. This CDR3 reads CASSLQDTQYF. DNA for the CDR3: TGTGCCAGCAGTTTACAGGATACGCAGTATTTT.

The genes are TRBV5-4 and TRBJ2-7; TRBD1 is a possible D gene (6 bases). Per the germline V gene, CDR1 is SGHNT and CDR2 is YYREEE (reference sequence). The CDR3 length is 14 residues. Trimming cost V 0 bases and J 5 bases, with 12 bases left between them. Here the CDR3 reads CASSLGPGVDEQYF. In DNA, the CDR3 is TGTGCCAGCAGCTTGGGGCCAGGGGTGGACGAGCAGTACTTC.

The chain carries TRBV2 and TRBJ2-7, with D perhaps matching TRBD1 (6 bases). This CDR3 is built from 13 residues. V lost 8 bases to trimming and J lost 1 base, with 12 bases between them. From germline, CDR1 is SNHLY and CDR2 FYNNEI. In nucleotides, the CDR3 is TGTGCCAGCGTAGGGGGTACTTCCTACGAGCAGTACTTC. The encoded protein is CASVGGTSYEQYF.

The chain's CDR3 is CASQILQGPQETQYF. In DNA, the CDR3 is TGTGCCAGCCAGATTTTACAGGGGCCCCAAGAGACCCAGTACTTC. The genes are TRBV18 and TRBJ2-5, with TRBD1 identical over 7 bases. The CDR3 has 15 residues. Germline V gene lookup returns CDR1 KGHSH and CDR2 LQKENI. V dropped 8 bases and J dropped 1; count of bases not matched to a gene: 10. Full variable domain (outside the CDR3, taken from reference TRBV18 and TRBJ2-5): NAGVMQNPRHLVRRRGQEARLRCSPMKGHSHVYWYRQLPEEGLKFMVYLQKENIIDESGMPKERFSAEFPKEGPSILRIQQVVRGDSAAYFCASQILQGPQETQYFGPGTRLLVL.

This chain joins TRBV12-5 and TRBJ2-1; tentative D call: TRBD2 (6 bases). V dropped 6 bases and J dropped 6 bases, with 9 bases sitting between them. The CDR3 has 12 residues. Germline loops: CDR1 LGHNT, CDR2 FRNRAP. CDR3 region: CASGQGLNEQFF. The CDR3 region has the DNA TGTGCTAGTGGCCAGGGACTCAATGAGCAGTTCTTC.

This rearrangement joins TRBV6-5 to TRBJ2-2; D possibly corresponds to TRBD1 (6 bases). This CDR3 is 11 amino acids long. V was clipped by 9 bases and J by 5 bases, with 7 bases between them. The germline CDR1 and CDR2 sequences are MNHEY and SVGAGI. CDR3 coding DNA: TGTGCCAGTCAGGGGACCGGGGAGCTGTTTTTT. It translates to CASQGTGELFF.

This clone was recorded a few times. V and J are TRBV28 and TRBJ1-5; TRBD1 matches 10 bases. With 4 bases clipped from V and 5 bases from J, the junction kept 2 bases outside the gene matches. Germline V gene data show CDR1 as MDHEN and CDR2 as SYDVKM. The CDR3 extends over 14 amino acids. The CDR3 sequence is CASSWTGGHQPQHF. CDR3 bases: TGTGCCAGCAGTTGGACAGGGGGTCATCAGCCCCAGCATTTT.

This chain connects TRBV5-4 to TRBJ1-4; the D gene is possibly TRBD1 (5 bases). Germline V gives CDR1 SGHNT, CDR2 YYREEE (reference sequence). The CDR3 sequence is 13 residues long. V was shortened by 1 base and J by 7 bases, with 8 bases between the two germline ends. CDR3 protein: CASSLSGFEKLFF. DNA of the CDR3: TGTGCCAGCAGCTTGTCAGGGTTTGAAAAACTGTTTTTT.

This chain links TRBV3-1 (or the pseudogene TRBV3-2) with TRBJ1-6; D remains ambiguous. The CDR3 is 13 amino acids. V was cut by 1 base and J by 15 bases, with 13 bases left in between. The germline V gene has CDR1 LGHDT and CDR2 YNNKEL (reference sequence). The CDR3 DNA follows: TGTGCCAGCAGCCAAGGTCAGGCCCGTCGCCTCCACTTT. Protein product: CASSQGQARRLHF.